The present T cell receptor beta chain was sequenced within a study of cytomegalovirus exposure and HLA in healthy donors. The wider study: The 110 or so validation repertoires were produced on the same platform as the 670 or so repertoires of the first cohort. This was reported in a later analysis. Points from the study as a whole: Among the CMV-associated chains, three were confirmed in vitro as specific for CMV antigens. First-cohort TCR clusters tended to co-occur in the roughly 130 validation repertoires, a later analysis found. Many donors shared some public TCRs, even though most TCR sequences were rare.

The CDR3 contains 12 residues. Per germline, CDR1 MGHDK and CDR2 SYGVNS. Trimming removed 5 bases at V and 5 bases at J, with 6 bases between. Details on this clone: Its antigen is currently unknown.

The assay was immunoSEQ multiplex PCR, and TCRdb's table has in-frame clones only and misses some. This table has under 150,000 clones, approximately 90% appearing once. What was sequenced was PBMCs. The chain uses TRBV25-1 and TRBJ1-4, with D maybe TRBD1 (6 bases). The TCR sequence derives from a young woman in good health and CMV-seropositive. Here the CDR3 reads CASSRGNEKLFF. The DNA of the CDR3 is TGTGCCAGCAGTAGGGGGAATGAAAAACTGTTTTTT.